The entry below gives a single TCR beta chain sequence along with its context. Its specificity is not known. This CDR3 is 17 amino acids long. V lost 1 base and J 0 bases, leaving 13 bases between the germline ends. Germline CDR1 and CDR2: SGHVS and FNYEAQ. The entry originates in a study of identical twins. Template switching added a universal primer site; cDNA carried unique molecular identifiers. Using its own MiXCR run on the 5' RACE reads, TCRdb lists one record per CDR3 protein. The table shows fewer than 250,000 distinct CDR3 sequences, with approximately 8% occurring only once. Study conclusions and caveats: Out-of-frame sharing of TCR alpha in monozygotic twins was underestimated by models.

These sequences were also reported in another study, on yellow fever vaccine responses in identical twins. From that study: Vaccine T cell responses of twins reportedly seemed partly convergent and partly personalized.

This receptor was obtained from a woman aged 18-29 years in good health. The specimen was CD8+ T cells sorted from blood. This chain uses TRBV7-6 with TRBJ2-1, with D maybe TRBD1 (6 bases). CDR3 region: CASSLVEVRGSYNEQFF. The CDR3 DNA is TGTGCCAGCAGCTTAGTGGAGGTCAGGGGCTCCTACAATGAGCAGTTCTTC.